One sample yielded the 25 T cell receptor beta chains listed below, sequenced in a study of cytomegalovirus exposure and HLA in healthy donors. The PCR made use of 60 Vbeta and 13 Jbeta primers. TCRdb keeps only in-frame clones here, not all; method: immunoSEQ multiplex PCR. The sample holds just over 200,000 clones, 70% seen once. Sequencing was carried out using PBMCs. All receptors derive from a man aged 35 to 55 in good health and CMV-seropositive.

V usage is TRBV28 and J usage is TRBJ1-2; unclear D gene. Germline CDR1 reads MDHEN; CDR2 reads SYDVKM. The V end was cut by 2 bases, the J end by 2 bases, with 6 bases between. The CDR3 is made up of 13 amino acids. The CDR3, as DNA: TGTGCCAGCAGTTTAATCACAAACTATGGCTACACCTTC. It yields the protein CASSLITNYGYTF.

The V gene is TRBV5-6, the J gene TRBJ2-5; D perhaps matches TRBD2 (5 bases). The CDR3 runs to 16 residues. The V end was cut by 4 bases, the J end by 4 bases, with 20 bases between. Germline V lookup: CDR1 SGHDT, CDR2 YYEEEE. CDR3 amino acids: CASSPAREGAGETQYF. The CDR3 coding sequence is TGTGCCAGCAGCCCGGCAAGAGAGGGTGCGGGAGAGACCCAGTACTTC.

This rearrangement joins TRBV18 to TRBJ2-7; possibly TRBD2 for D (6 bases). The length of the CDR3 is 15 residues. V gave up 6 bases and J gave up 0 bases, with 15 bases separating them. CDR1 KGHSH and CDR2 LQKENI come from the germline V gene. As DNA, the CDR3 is TGTGCCAGCTCTACTACAGGCGGGACCTCCTACGAGCAGTACTTC. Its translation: CASSTTGGTSYEQYF.

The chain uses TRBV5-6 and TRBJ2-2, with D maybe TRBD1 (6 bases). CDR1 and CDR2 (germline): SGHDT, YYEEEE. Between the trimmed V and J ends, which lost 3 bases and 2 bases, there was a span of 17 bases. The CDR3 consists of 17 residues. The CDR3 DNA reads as TGTGCCAGCAGCTCCACAGGGTATCTAAAAAACACCGGGGAGCTGTTTTTT. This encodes CASSSTGYLKNTGELFF.

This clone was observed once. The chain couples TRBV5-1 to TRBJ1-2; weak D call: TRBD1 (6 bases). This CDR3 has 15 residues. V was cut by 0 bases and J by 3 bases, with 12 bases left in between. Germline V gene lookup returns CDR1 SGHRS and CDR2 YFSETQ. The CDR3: CASSLVAGAYYGYTF. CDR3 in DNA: TGCGCCAGCAGCTTGGTGGCGGGGGCCTACTATGGCTACACCTTC.

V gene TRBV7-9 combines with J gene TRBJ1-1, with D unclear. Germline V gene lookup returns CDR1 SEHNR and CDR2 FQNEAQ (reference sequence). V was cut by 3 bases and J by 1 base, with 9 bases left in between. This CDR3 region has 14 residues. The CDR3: CASSFSEANTEAFF. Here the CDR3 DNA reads TGTGCCAGCAGCTTTAGCGAGGCGAACACTGAAGCTTTCTTT.

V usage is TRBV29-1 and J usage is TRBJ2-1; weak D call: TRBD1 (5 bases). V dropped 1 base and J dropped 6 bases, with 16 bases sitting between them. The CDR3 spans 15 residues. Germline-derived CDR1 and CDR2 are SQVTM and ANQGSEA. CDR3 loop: CSVEGRSRARNEQFF. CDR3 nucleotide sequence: TGCAGCGTTGAAGGTCGGTCCAGGGCTCGCAATGAGCAGTTCTTC.

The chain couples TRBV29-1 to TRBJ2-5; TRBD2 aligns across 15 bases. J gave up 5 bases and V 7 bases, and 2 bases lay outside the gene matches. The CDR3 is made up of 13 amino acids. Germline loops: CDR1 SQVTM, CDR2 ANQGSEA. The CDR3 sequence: CSGTSGGEETQYF. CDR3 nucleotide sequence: TGCAGCGGGACTAGCGGGGGGGAGGAGACCCAGTACTTC.

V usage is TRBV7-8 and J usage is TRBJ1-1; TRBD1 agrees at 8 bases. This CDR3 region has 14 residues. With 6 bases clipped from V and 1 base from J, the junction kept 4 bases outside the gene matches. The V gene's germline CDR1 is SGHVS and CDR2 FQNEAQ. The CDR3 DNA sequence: TGTGCCAGCAGTACACAGGGGGAGAACACTGAAGCTTTCTTT. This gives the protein CASSTQGENTEAFF. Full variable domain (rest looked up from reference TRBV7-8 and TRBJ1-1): GAGVSQSPRYKVAKRGQDVALRCDPISGHVSLFWYQQALGQGPEFLTYFQNEAQLDKSGLPSDRFFAERPEGSVSTLKIQRTQQEDSAVYLCASSTQGENTEAFFGQGTRLTVV.

For the CDR3, the DNA is TGTGCCAGCAGCCCACAATTGGGGCGCGAAGCTTTCTTT. Its protein product is CASSPQLGREAFF. The chain uses TRBV7-9 and TRBJ1-1; maybe TRBD1 (5 bases). This CDR3 comprises 13 residues. The V end lost 5 bases, the J end lost 8 bases, and 15 bases lay between the germline ends. Germline CDR1 reads SEHNR; CDR2 reads FQNEAQ (reference sequence).

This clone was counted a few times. CDR3 region: CASSRTVNTEAFF. CDR3 nucleotide sequence: TGTGCCAGCAGTAGGACAGTGAACACTGAAGCTTTCTTT. This chain connects TRBV2 to TRBJ1-1, with D possibly matching TRBD1 (6 bases). V dropped 5 bases and J dropped 0 bases, with 7 bases sitting between them. The length of the CDR3 is 13 residues. Germline V CDR1 and CDR2: SNHLY, FYNNEI.

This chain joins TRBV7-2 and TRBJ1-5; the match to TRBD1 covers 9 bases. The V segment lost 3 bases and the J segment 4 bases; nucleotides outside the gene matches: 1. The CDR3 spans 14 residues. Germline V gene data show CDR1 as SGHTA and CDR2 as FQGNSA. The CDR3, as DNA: TGTGCCAGCAGCTTCGGGACAGGGAATCAGCCCCAGCATTTT. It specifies CASSFGTGNQPQHF.

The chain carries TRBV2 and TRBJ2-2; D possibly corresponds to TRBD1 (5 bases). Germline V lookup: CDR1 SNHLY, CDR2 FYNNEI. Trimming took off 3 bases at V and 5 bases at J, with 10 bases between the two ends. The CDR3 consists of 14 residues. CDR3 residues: CASSDDRLTGELFF. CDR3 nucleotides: TGTGCCAGCAGTGACGACAGATTAACCGGGGAGCTGTTTTTT.

CDR3 residues: CASSQRIEIRGSDTQYF. The CDR3 DNA sequence: TGTGCCAGCAGCCAAAGAATCGAGATAAGAGGCTCAGATACGCAGTATTTT. The genes are TRBV14 and TRBJ2-3; D not certain. This CDR3 has 17 residues. V shed 2 bases and J shed 4 bases, with 19 bases lying between them. CDR1 is SGHDN and CDR2 is FVKESK in the germline V gene. The full variable domain, its missing parts supplied by reference TRBV14 and TRBJ2-3, is EAGVTQFPSHSVIEKGQTVTLRCDPISGHDNLYWYRRVMGKEIKFLLHFVKESKQDESGMPNNRFLAERTGGTYSTLKVQPAELEDSGVYFCASSQRIEIRGSDTQYFGPGTRLTVL.

CDR3 region: CASSYPAGGRNSPLHF. CDR3 bases: TGTGCCAGCAGTTACCCGGCAGGAGGGCGTAATTCACCCCTCCACTTT. V usage is TRBV6-5 and J usage is TRBJ1-6, with unresolved D. With 2 bases removed from V and 6 bases from J, the gap between germline ends came to 14 bases. CDR3 length equals 16 residues. Germline CDR1 and CDR2: MNHEY and SVGAGI.

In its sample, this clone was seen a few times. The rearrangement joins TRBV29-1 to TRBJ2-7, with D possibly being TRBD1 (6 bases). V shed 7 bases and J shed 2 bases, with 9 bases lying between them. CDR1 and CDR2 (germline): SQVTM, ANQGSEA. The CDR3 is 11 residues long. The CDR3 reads CSARTAYEQYF. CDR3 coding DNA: TGCAGCGCCCGGACAGCCTACGAGCAGTACTTC.

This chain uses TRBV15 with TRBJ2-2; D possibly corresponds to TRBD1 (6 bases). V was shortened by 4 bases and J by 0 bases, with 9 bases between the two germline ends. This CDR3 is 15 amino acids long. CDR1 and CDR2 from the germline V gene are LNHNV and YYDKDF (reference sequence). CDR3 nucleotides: TGTGCCACCAGCAAAGACAGGACGAACACCGGGGAGCTGTTTTTT. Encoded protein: CATSKDRTNTGELFF.

CDR3 residues: CASSVQGRTGELFF. CDR3 DNA: TGTGCCAGCAGTGTACAGGGTAGAACCGGGGAGCTGTTTTTT. This chain joins TRBV6-1 and TRBJ2-2, with D possibly being TRBD1 (6 bases). CDR1 is MNHNS and CDR2 is SASEGT in the germline V gene. V was cut by 4 bases and J by 5 bases, with 11 bases left in between. The CDR3 contains 14 residues.

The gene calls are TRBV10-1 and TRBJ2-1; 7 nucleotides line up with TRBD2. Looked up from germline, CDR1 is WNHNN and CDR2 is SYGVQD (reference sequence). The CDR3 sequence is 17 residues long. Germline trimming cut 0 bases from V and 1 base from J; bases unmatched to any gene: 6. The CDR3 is CASSESHGGGSYNEQFF. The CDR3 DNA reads TGCGCCAGCAGTGAGTCTCATGGGGGGGGGTCCTACAATGAGCAGTTCTTC.

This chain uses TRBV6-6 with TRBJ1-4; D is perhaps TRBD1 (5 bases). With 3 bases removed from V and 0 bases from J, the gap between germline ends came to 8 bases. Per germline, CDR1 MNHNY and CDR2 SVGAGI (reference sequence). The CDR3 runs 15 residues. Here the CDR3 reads CASSYSGSTNEKLFF. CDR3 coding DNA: TGTGCCAGCAGTTATTCAGGGTCAACTAATGAAAAACTGTTTTTT.

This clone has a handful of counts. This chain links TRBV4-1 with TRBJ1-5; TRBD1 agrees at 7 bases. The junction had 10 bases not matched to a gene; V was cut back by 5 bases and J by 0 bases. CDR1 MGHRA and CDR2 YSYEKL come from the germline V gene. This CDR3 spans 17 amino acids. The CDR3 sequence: CASSARTGVYSNQPQHF. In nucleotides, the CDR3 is TGCGCCAGCAGCGCACGCACAGGGGTGTATAGCAATCAGCCCCAGCATTTT.

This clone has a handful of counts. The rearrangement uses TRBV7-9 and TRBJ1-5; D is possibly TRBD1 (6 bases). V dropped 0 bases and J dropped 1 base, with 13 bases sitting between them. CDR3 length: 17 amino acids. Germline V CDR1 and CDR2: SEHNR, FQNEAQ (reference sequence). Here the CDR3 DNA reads TGTGCCAGCAGCTTAGCCGGACAGTCTGAAAGCAATCAGCCCCAGCATTTT. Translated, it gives CASSLAGQSESNQPQHF.

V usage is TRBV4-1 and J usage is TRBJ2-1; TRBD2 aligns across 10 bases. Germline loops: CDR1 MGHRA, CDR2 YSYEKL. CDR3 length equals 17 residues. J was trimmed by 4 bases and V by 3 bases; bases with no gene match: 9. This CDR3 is CASSQTPLAGGYNEQFF. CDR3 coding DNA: TGCGCCAGCAGCCAGACCCCTTTAGCGGGGGGTTACAATGAGCAGTTCTTC.

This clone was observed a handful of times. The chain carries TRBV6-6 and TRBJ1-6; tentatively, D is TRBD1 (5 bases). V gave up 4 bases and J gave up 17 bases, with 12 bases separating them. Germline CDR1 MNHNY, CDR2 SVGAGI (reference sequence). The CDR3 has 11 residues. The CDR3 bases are TGTGCCAGCAGTTCGGAGGGGAAGTTCCACTTT. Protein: CASSSEGKFHF.

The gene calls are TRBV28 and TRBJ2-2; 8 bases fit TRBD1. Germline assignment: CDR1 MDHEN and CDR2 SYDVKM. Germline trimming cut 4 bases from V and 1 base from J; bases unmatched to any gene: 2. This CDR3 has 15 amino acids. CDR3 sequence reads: CASSSGQVNTGELFF. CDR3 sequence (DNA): TGTGCCAGCAGTTCGGGACAGGTGAACACCGGGGAGCTGTTTTTT.